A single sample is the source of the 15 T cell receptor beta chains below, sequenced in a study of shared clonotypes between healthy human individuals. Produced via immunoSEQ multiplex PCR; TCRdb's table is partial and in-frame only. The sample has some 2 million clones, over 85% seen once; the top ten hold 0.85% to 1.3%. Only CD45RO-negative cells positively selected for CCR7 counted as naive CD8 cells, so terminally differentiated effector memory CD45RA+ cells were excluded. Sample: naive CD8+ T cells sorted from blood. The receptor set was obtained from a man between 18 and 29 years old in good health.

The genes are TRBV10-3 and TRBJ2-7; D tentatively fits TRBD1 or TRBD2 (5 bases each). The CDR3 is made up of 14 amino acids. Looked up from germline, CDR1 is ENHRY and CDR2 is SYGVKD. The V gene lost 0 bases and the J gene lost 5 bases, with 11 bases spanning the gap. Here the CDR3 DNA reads TGTGCCATCAGTGAGTCAGAGAGGGACCACGAGCAGTACTTC. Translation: CAISESERDHEQYF.

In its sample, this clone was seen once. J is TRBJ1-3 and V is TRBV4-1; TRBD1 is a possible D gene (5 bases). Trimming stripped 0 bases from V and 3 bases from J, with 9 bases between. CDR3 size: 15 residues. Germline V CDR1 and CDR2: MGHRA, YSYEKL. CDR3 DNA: TGCGCCAGCAGCCAAGACGCGGGGCTTGGAAACACCATATATTTT. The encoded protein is CASSQDAGLGNTIYF.

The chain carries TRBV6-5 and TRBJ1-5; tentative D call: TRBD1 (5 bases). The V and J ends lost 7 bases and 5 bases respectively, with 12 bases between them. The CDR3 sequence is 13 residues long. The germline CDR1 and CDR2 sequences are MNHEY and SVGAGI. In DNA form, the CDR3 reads TGTGCCAGCACGGGACTTATCGATCAGCCCCAGCATTTT. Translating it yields CASTGLIDQPQHF.

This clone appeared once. CDR3 residues: CASSLGPGQATLNTGELFF. The DNA for the CDR3 is TGTGCCAGCAGCTTGGGGCCGGGGCAGGCGACTTTGAACACCGGGGAGCTGTTTTTT. V is TRBV5-6 and J is TRBJ2-2; either TRBD1 or TRBD2 may supply D (5 bases each). With 0 bases removed from V and 1 base from J, the gap between germline ends came to 19 bases. The CDR3 sequence is 19 residues long. Germline-derived CDR1 and CDR2 are SGHDT and YYEEEE.

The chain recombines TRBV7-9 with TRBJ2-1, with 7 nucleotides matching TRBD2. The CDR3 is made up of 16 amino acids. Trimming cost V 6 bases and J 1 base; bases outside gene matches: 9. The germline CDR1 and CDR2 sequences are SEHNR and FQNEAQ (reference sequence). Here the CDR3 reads CASRMTSFISYNEQFF. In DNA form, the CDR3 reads TGTGCCAGCAGGATGACTAGCTTCATTTCCTACAATGAGCAGTTCTTC.

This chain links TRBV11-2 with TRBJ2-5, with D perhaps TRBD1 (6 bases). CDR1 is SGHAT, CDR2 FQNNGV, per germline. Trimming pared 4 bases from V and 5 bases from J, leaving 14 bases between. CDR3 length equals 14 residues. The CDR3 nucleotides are TGTGCCAGCAGCTCTCAAACAGGGCTGGAGACCCAGTACTTC. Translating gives CASSSQTGLETQYF.

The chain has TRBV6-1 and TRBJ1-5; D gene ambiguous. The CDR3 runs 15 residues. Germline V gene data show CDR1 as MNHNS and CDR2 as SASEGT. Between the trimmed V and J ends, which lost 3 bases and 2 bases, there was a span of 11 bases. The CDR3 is CASSEVRDGNQPQHF. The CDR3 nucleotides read TGTGCCAGCAGTGAGGTTAGGGATGGCAATCAGCCCCAGCATTTT.

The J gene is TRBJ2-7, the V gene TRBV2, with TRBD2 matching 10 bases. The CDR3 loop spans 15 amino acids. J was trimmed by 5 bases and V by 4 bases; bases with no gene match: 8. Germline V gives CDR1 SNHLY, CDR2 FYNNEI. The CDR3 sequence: CASSGLAGVNHEQYF. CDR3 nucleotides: TGTGCCAGCAGTGGTCTAGCGGGAGTTAACCACGAGCAGTACTTC.

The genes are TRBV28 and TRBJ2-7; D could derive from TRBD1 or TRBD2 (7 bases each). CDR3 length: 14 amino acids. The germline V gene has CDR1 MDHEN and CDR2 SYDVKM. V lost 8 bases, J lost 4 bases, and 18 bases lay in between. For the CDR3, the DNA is TGTGCCAGCGCCCAGGGGGGGTGGGGATACGAGCAGTACTTC. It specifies CASAQGGWGYEQYF. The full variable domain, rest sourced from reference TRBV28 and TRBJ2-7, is DVKVTQSSRYLVKRTGEKVFLECVQDMDHENMFWYRQDPGLGLRLIYFSYDVKMKEKGDIPEGYSVSREKKERFSLILESASTNQTSMYLCASAQGGWGYEQYFGPGTRLTVT.

Written as DNA, the CDR3 is TGTGCCAGCAGTGAAGGGCAGGGGGATGGCTACACCTTC. Protein product: CASSEGQGDGYTF. This sequence joins TRBV27 and TRBJ1-2; the match to TRBD1 covers 7 bases. Trimming removed 5 bases from V and 6 bases from J; junction bases left unmatched: 6. This CDR3 is 13 amino acids long. Per germline, CDR1 MNHEY and CDR2 SMNVEV (reference sequence).

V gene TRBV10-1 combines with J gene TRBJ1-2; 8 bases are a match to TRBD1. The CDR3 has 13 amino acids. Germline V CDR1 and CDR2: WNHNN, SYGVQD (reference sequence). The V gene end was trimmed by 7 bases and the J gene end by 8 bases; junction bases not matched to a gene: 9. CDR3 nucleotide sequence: TGCGCCAGCAACCAACAGGGGGAGGGGGGCTACACCTTC. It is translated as CASNQQGEGGYTF.

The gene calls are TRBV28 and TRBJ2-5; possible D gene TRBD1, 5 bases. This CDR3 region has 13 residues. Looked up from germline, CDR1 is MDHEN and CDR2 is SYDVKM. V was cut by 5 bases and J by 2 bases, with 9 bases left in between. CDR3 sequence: CASSTTVQETQYF. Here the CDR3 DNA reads TGTGCCAGCAGTACGACAGTTCAAGAGACCCAGTACTTC.

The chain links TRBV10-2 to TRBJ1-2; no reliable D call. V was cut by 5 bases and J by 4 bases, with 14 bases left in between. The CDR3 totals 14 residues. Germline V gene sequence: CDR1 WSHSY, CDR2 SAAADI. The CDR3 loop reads CASSSTGTLYGYTF. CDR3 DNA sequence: TGCGCCAGCAGTAGCACGGGCACCCTCTATGGCTACACCTTC.

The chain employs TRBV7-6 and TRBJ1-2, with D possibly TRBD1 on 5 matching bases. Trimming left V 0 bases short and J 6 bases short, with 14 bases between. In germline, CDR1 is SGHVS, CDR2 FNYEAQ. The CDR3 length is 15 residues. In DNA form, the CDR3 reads TGTGCCAGCAGCTTAGCTGTGACAGATCACAATGGCTACACCTTC. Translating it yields CASSLAVTDHNGYTF.

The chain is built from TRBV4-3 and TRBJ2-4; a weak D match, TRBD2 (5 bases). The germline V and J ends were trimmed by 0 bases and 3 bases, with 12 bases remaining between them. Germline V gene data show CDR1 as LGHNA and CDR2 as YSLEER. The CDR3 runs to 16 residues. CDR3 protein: CASSQDFAGGKNIQYF. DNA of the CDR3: TGCGCCAGCAGCCAAGATTTTGCGGGTGGCAAAAACATTCAGTACTTC.